This is a list of T cell receptor beta chains from one sample in a study of cytomegalovirus exposure and HLA in healthy donors. TCRdb's copy holds only in-frame clones and misses some; the assay was immunoSEQ multiplex PCR. The sample holds roughly 100,000 clones, approximately 90% seen once. Sequenced material: PBMCs. These receptors were taken from a woman aged 18-35 years in good health and CMV-seropositive. Both conserved end residues are part of each CDR3. D genes are given only for firm matches. The size field is filled for only some rows; it gives once, few, many or a size class.

V	J	size	D	DNA	CDR3
TRBV19	TRBJ1-1	NA	NA	TGTGCCAGTAGTATCCTAACAGGGAACACTGAAGCTTTCTTT	CASSILTGNTEAFF
TRBV5-8	TRBJ2-5	NA	NA	TGTGCCAGCAGCTCTCGGGTGTTCGATGAGACCCAGTACTTC	CASSSRVFDETQYF
TRBV9	TRBJ2-1	NA	TRBD2	TGTGCCAGCAGCGGAAGGGGGACTAGCGGGGGGAGCTCCTACAATGAGCAGTTCTTC	CASSGRGTSGGSSYNEQFF
TRBV4-1	TRBJ1-2	few	NA	TGCGCCAGCAGCCAAGATGGGATCTCGGGGGGCTACACCTTC	CASSQDGISGGYTF
TRBV7-2	TRBJ1-1	few	NA	TGTGCCAGCAGCTTAGCGGGGGCAGGGATGAACACTGAAGCTTTCTTT	CASSLAGAGMNTEAFF
TRBV19	TRBJ2-1	NA	NA	TGTGCCAGTAGTATGCCCGGAGAGAGCTCCTACAATGAGCAGTTCTTC	CASSMPGESSYNEQFF
TRBV19	TRBJ1-4	NA	TRBD1	TGTGCCAGTAATCGACAGGGACGGGAGAATGAAAAACTGTTTTTT	CASNRQGRENEKLFF
TRBV7-9	TRBJ1-6	NA	NA	TGTGCCAGCAGTCAGTCTCATAATTCACCCCTCCACTTT	CASSQSHNSPLHF
TRBV28	TRBJ1-2	NA	TRBD1	TGTGCCAGCAGCCTAATCGGGACAGGGTCCTATGGCTACACCTTC	CASSLIGTGSYGYTF
TRBV6-4	TRBJ2-2	NA	TRBD1	TGTGCCAGCCGTCTGACAGGGGGTCCCGGGGAGCTGTTTTTT	CASRLTGGPGELFF
TRBV27	TRBJ1-6	few	TRBD1	TGTGCCAGCAGTTTATCCACAGGGGTCATCCATAATTCACCCCTCCACTTT	CASSLSTGVIHNSPLHF
TRBV6-1	TRBJ2-5	NA	TRBD1	TGTGCCAGCAGTGAAGGGACAGGGCCTGGGGGGACCCAGTACTTC	CASSEGTGPGGTQYF
TRBV5-8	TRBJ2-7	NA	NA	TGTGCCAGCAGCTTGGTGGGGCAAACCCACGAGCAGTACTTC	CASSLVGQTHEQYF
TRBV4-3	TRBJ2-5	once	NA	TGCGCCAGCAGCGCTGGAGGTCGAGAGACCCAGTACTTC	CASSAGGRETQYF
TRBV27	TRBJ1-2	few	NA	TGTGCCAGCAGTCCCCTGCAGGGCGGCTATGGCTACACCTTC	CASSPLQGGYGYTF
TRBV2	TRBJ2-5	NA	TRBD2	TGTGCCGGAACCGGGACTAGGAGGGAGACCCAGTACTTC	CAGTGTRRETQYF
TRBV7-7	TRBJ2-3	NA	TRBD1	TGTGCCAGCAGCCCGTCCGGGACAGGGAGAGCAGATACGCAGTATTTT	CASSPSGTGRADTQYF
TRBV11-2	TRBJ2-3	NA	TRBD2	TGTGCCAGCAGCTTATTAGCGGGGGGTGGAACAGATACGCAGTATTTT	CASSLLAGGGTDTQYF
TRBV11-2	TRBJ1-4	NA	NA	TGTGCCAGCAGCTTATTAACAGGGCCTGGGGAAAAACTGTTTTTT	CASSLLTGPGEKLFF
TRBV6-5	TRBJ2-7	NA	TRBD1	TGTGCCAGCAAACCAGGACAGGGGATCTACGAGCAGTACTTC	CASKPGQGIYEQYF
TRBV2	TRBJ1-3	NA	NA	TGTGCCAGCAGTGAAGAGGCGGGGAGGGCTCTCGGAAACACCATATATTTT	CASSEEAGRALGNTIYF
TRBV4-3	TRBJ1-6	NA	NA	TGCGCCAGCAGCCCAGGGAGGGCAGGGGCCTCAGTGACCCTCCACTTT	CASSPGRAGASVTLHF
TRBV27	TRBJ2-3	NA	NA	TGTGCCAGCAGTTCGTTAGCGGAGGGAGGAGATACGCAGTATTTT	CASSSLAEGGDTQYF
TRBV7-6	TRBJ1-6	NA	NA	TGTGCCAGCAGCTTAGGACAGAGCTCCTATAATTCACCCCTCCACTTT	CASSLGQSSYNSPLHF
TRBV5-4	TRBJ2-1	NA	TRBD1	TGTGCCAGCAGCCCCTCGACAGGGGATTTCGATGAGCAGTTCTTC	CASSPSTGDFDEQFF
TRBV28	TRBJ1-6	NA	NA	TGTGCCAGCAGTTTTTGGCAGGCCCTTTCATCCTATAATTCACCCCTCCACTTT	CASSFWQALSSYNSPLHF
TRBV6-5	TRBJ2-5	NA	NA	TGTGCCAGCAGTTATGGCAGCCAAGAGACCCAGTACTTC	CASSYGSQETQYF